The 17 T cell receptor beta chains below come from one sample, sequenced in a study of cytomegalovirus exposure and HLA in healthy donors. 60 Vbeta and 13 Jbeta primers were used in PCR. Measured with immunoSEQ multiplex PCR; TCRdb has only the in-frame clones, and not every one. The data hold some 89,000 clones, with 81% observed a single time. Source material: PBMCs. These receptors all come from a woman aged 25-40 years in good health and CMV-seronegative.

The chain employs TRBV28 and TRBJ2-7; tentative D call: TRBD1 (7 bases). V was clipped by 2 bases and J by 12 bases, with 14 bases between them. Germline CDR1 MDHEN, CDR2 SYDVKM. The CDR3 sequence is 12 residues long. CDR3 in DNA: TGTGCCAGCAGTTTACTATCAGGGGGGCCGTACTTC. Encoded protein: CASSLLSGGPYF. The full variable domain, completed using reference TRBV28 and TRBJ2-7, is DVKVTQSSRYLVKRTGEKVFLECVQDMDHENMFWYRQDPGLGLRLIYFSYDVKMKEKGDIPEGYSVSREKKERFSLILESASTNQTSMYLCASSLLSGGPYFGPGTRLTVT.

V usage is TRBV27 and J usage is TRBJ2-4; a possible D gene is TRBD1 (6 bases). Germline V lookup: CDR1 MNHEY, CDR2 SMNVEV (reference sequence). With 5 bases removed from V and 9 bases from J, the gap between germline ends came to 17 bases. The CDR3 is 14 residues long. CDR3 loop: CASSPTDSRTIQYF. In DNA form, the CDR3 reads TGTGCCAGCAGTCCCACGGACAGCCGTACCATTCAGTACTTC.

A word on this clone: The sample has other DNA sequences that encode this CDR3 too. This sequence joins TRBV30 and TRBJ1-1, with 7 bases that match TRBD1. The CDR3 sequence is 14 residues long. CDR1 GTSNPN and CDR2 SVGIG come from the germline V gene (reference sequence). The J segment lost 2 bases and the V segment lost 3 bases, leaving 6 bases of the junction unmatched. CDR3 region: CAWSPGQVNTEAFF. The CDR3 DNA reads as TGTGCCTGGAGCCCTGGACAGGTAAACACTGAAGCTTTCTTT.

This clone was detected only a few times. CDR3 residues: CASGSVDTGELFF. The CDR3 DNA sequence: TGTGCCAGCGGTAGTGTTGACACCGGGGAGCTGTTTTTT. The rearrangement uses TRBV6-1 and TRBJ2-2, with D unresolved. V shed 8 bases and J shed 3 bases, with 10 bases lying between them. The CDR3 has 13 residues. From germline, CDR1 is MNHNS and CDR2 SASEGT.

The V gene is TRBV7-9, the J gene TRBJ1-1; unclear D gene. Germline V gives CDR1 SEHNR, CDR2 FQNEAQ (reference sequence). V was shortened by 3 bases and J by 0 bases, with 8 bases between the two germline ends. This CDR3 has 14 amino acids. The CDR3 DNA reads TGTGCCAGCAGCTTGAAGGAGGTGAACACTGAAGCTTTCTTT. The encoded protein is CASSLKEVNTEAFF.

This clone was seen just once. The chain carries TRBV18 and TRBJ2-5, with D perhaps TRBD1 (5 bases). The J call may be incorrect, as the DNA end agrees better with TRBJ2-7. Germline-derived CDR1 and CDR2 are KGHSH and LQKENI. This CDR3 comprises 14 residues. The CDR3 DNA reads TGTGCCAGCTCACCGAACAGGCTACTCTACGAGCAGTACTTC. It encodes CASSPNRLLYEQYF.

The chain joins TRBV5-1 to TRBJ2-1; 11 nucleotides align to TRBD1. The junction had 16 bases not matched to a gene; V was cut back by 5 bases and J by 3 bases. Germline CDR1 is SGHRS and CDR2 is YFSETQ. The CDR3 is 19 amino acids. In nucleotides, the CDR3 is TGCGCCAGCAGTCCCCGGACAGGGGGCAGTCTCACCCTCTACAATGAGCAGTTCTTC. Its protein product is CASSPRTGGSLTLYNEQFF.

Notes on this clone: The junction departs from germline at one end; a sequencing error may be responsible. V and J are TRBV27 and TRBJ2-7, with a tentative D call TRBD1 (6 bases). This CDR3 is 14 amino acids long. The germline CDR1 and CDR2 sequences are MNHEY and SMNVEV (reference sequence). The CDR3 nucleotides are TGTGCCAGCCGTTTCCGGGACACGCTCCGCGAGCAGTACTTC. Translated: CASRFRDTLREQYF.

This rearrangement joins TRBV5-1 to TRBJ2-5; maybe TRBD1 (5 bases). V lost 3 bases and J lost 1, with 7 bases in between. Per germline, CDR1 SGHRS and CDR2 YFSETQ. CDR3 length equals 13 residues. CDR3 residues: CASSSTVQETQYF. As DNA, the CDR3 is TGCGCCAGCAGCTCGACAGTCCAAGAGACCCAGTACTTC.

V gene TRBV11-2 combines with J gene TRBJ2-5, with D possibly being TRBD2 (5 bases). Germline V gene sequence: CDR1 SGHAT, CDR2 FQNNGV. The V end was cut by 1 base, the J end by 1 base, with 13 bases between. The CDR3 contains 16 residues. The CDR3 sequence is CASSLVVSAGQETQYF. CDR3 nucleotide sequence: TGTGCCAGCAGCTTAGTAGTGTCGGCGGGCCAAGAGACCCAGTACTTC. The full variable domain, in which reference TRBV11-2 and TRBJ2-5 provide the parts outside the CDR3, is EAGVAQSPRYKIIEKRQSVAFWCNPISGHATLYWYQQILGQGPKLLIQFQNNGVVDDSQLPKDRFSAERLKGVDSTLKIQPAKLEDSAVYLCASSLVVSAGQETQYFGPGTRLLVL.

The rearrangement links TRBV5-1 to TRBJ2-1, with D tentatively TRBD2 (5 bases). Germline V CDR1 and CDR2: SGHRS, YFSETQ. The CDR3 covers 14 residues. The germline V and J ends were trimmed by 7 bases and 6 bases, with 17 bases remaining between them. CDR3 DNA: TGCGCCAGCGACTTCCTTGGTGCGGGCAATGAGCAGTTCTTC. Its protein is CASDFLGAGNEQFF.

The chain uses TRBV5-4 and TRBJ2-5, with 10 bases matching TRBD2. The J call may be in error: the DNA end matches TRBJ2-7 better. The CDR3 contains 14 residues. CDR1 is SGHNT and CDR2 is YYREEE in the germline V gene (reference sequence). CDR3 loop: CASSSSGSTYEQYF. The CDR3 nucleotides are TGTGCCAGCAGCTCTAGCGGGAGCACCTACGAGCAGTACTTC.

V is TRBV11-2 and J is TRBJ2-1; D perhaps matches TRBD2 (5 bases). This CDR3 region has 15 residues. Germline V lookup: CDR1 SGHAT, CDR2 FQNNGV. Trimming shortened V by 5 bases and J by 2 bases, and 13 bases separated the two germline ends. The DNA of the CDR3 is TGTGCCAGCAGCCTCACTAGTGTAGCCTACAATGAGCAGTTCTTC. It translates to CASSLTSVAYNEQFF.

This chain links TRBV5-8 with TRBJ1-4; the D is unclear. The CDR3 has 14 amino acids. Germline V lookup: CDR1 SGHTS, CDR2 YDEGEE. The ends were cut back, 6 bases at V and 7 bases at J, with 16 bases in the middle. The chain's CDR3 is CASTLGGLREKLFF. DNA for the CDR3: TGTGCCAGCACCCTAGGAGGACTGCGTGAAAAACTGTTTTTT.

V usage is TRBV28 and J usage is TRBJ2-1, with 7 bases matching TRBD1. V gave up 6 bases and J gave up 2 bases; unmatched junction bases: 7. Germline CDR1 and CDR2: MDHEN and SYDVKM. The CDR3 length is 15 residues. The DNA for the CDR3 is TGTGCCAGCAGCTTTCGCACAGGGGCCTACAATGAGCAGTTCTTC. This gives the protein CASSFRTGAYNEQFF. The whole variable domain, remainder taken from reference TRBV28 and TRBJ2-1, is DVKVTQSSRYLVKRTGEKVFLECVQDMDHENMFWYRQDPGLGLRLIYFSYDVKMKEKGDIPEGYSVSREKKERFSLILESASTNQTSMYLCASSFRTGAYNEQFFGPGTRLTVL.

The V and J genes are TRBV27 and TRBJ2-2; 9 bases match TRBD1. The CDR3 extends over 15 amino acids. V dropped 5 bases and J dropped 4; count of bases not matched to a gene: 5. Germline values: CDR1 MNHEY, CDR2 SMNVEV (reference sequence). CDR3 sequence (DNA): TGTGCCAGCAGTCAGACAGGGGGATTCACCGGGGAGCTGTTTTTT. Residues: CASSQTGGFTGELFF.

This sequence joins TRBV7-9 and TRBJ1-1; D is uncertain. The V end was cut by 11 bases, the J end by 5 bases, with 15 bases between. CDR3 length: 12 amino acids. Germline CDR1 reads SEHNR; CDR2 reads FQNEAQ (reference sequence). The CDR3: CAPGRFGTEAFF. The CDR3 DNA follows: TGTGCCCCCGGGAGGTTCGGAACTGAAGCTTTCTTT.